The entry below gives a single TCR beta chain sequence along with its context. Indicated time point: 2015-2016 season, pre-vaccination. CDR1 and CDR2 (germline): SGHTA, FQGNSA. V was trimmed by 4 bases and J by 6 bases, leaving 11 bases between them. The CDR3 covers 13 residues. The protocol was immunoSEQ multiplex PCR, while the TCRdb copy is restricted to in-frame clones and leaves out a portion. The sample has 9,500 to 15,000 clones, 60% to 80% seen once. This specimen comes from a study of follicular helper T cells after annual influenza vaccination. The chain has TRBV7-2 and TRBJ2-3; D unclear. This TCR was recovered from an adult who received the influenza vaccine. Sequencing was performed on CXCR5+ CD38- circulating T follicular helper cells from blood, taken on the day of influenza vaccination. The subset: circulating Tfh, non-naive CD4+CXCR5+PD-1+ (ICOS+CD38+ or ICOS-CD38-). CDR3 DNA: TGTGCCAGCAGCTCCCTTTTTAGCGATACGCAGTATTTT. It translates to CASSSLFSDTQYF.